This TCR beta chain was captured in a study of PD-1 blockade in classical Hodgkin lymphoma (dated by TCRdb to between 2020 and 2021). The study in broad terms: Nivolumab dosing was 3 mg/kg intravenously every 2 weeks, continuing until either disease progression or unacceptable toxicity. The study used TCR beta sequencing and CyTOF to define a peripheral blood immune signature of response to PD-1 blockade in classical Hodgkin lymphoma.

Results the study describes overall, beyond this receptor: Patients starting nivolumab less than 1 year after ASCT had lower diversity and were excluded from later analyses to avoid confounding by immune reconstitution. Baseline TCR diversity was reported as lower in newly diagnosed patients than in healthy donors, and lower still in relapsed/refractory patients. Trial patients achieving complete response had baseline diversity similar to newly diagnosed patients, whereas partial responders and progressors had significantly lower diversity. The study was restricted to a single clinical trial cohort, and the causes of repertoire differences, possibly disease activity or prior therapy, were left undefined. By C4D1, a significant rise was seen in CD4+ TCR diversity but not in CD8+ TCR diversity (p=0.0027 vs p=0.16), and the rise was most apparent among complete responders (p=0.02).

The Qiagen DNeasy kit was used to extract genomic DNA from unsorted PBMCs and from the negatively selected CD4+ and CD8+ fractions. TCR beta CDR3 regions were amplified by immunoSEQ multiplex PCR using primers annealing to V and J segments. A synthetic immune receptor repertoire was used to minimize amplification bias, and any remaining bias was removed computationally after sequencing. Regarding the original processing steps: Custom Python scripts were used to quantify repertoire diversity as the Shannon entropy index. Unsorted, CD4+ and CD8+ repertoires were analyzed separately, except for combined analyses in which CD4+ and CD8+ sequences were merged in silico. Clonal expansion was defined as at least a 2-fold frequency increase after treatment relative to C1D1, with a pseudocount of 0.5 for undetected baseline clones. Clones with 0 or 1 copy at C1D1 were defined as singleton clones, while clones with 2 or more copies were defined as non-singleton clones. Clones expanded in unsorted samples were labelled as CD4+, CD8+ or unknown by matching protein sequences in sorted samples from the same patient. Wilcoxon tests on paired samples were used to test changes in diversity from C1D1 to C4D1. The source is immuneACCESS, and TCRdb retained only in-frame sequences with V and J called. Part of the clones is not carried over; for the studies checked, unresolved V genes explain less than half of this, and the remainder is unexplained. V and J calls plus clone size are reproduced from that table; the DNA served to infer D and trimming. The sample table lists 34,000 or so clones, around 85% of them with a count of one. Roughly 15% of the sample is held by the ten biggest clonotypes.

About this clone: Its antigen remains undetermined. Base-call qualities are not available, and no considerably larger clone is one nucleotide away.

Reading the germline V gene (reference sequence) gives CDR1 LNHDA and CDR2 SQIVND. Reading from cysteine to phenylalanine, the CDR3 counts 15 amino acids. Only the CDR3 DNA stays, 45 bases, in frame from base 1. V ends up 8 bases short and J 3 bases short, with an unmatched junction base count of 12. Reading the label with the study, this specimen's time point is: cycle 4 day 1 (C4D1), after six to seven weeks of nivolumab. Every trial patient had relapsed following autologous stem cell transplantation, and prior brentuximab vedotin exposure was what differed among cohorts A, B and C. The trial cohort included more than 55 patients with relapsed/refractory classical Hodgkin lymphoma, and each patient had a best overall response of complete response, partial response or progressive disease. Trial patients were treated with single-agent nivolumab in the multi-cohort phase II CheckMate 205 trial. An independent review committee assessed best overall response using the 2007 International Working Group response criteria. Trial PBMCs were obtained immediately prior to nivolumab initiation (C1D1) and on therapy at cycle 2 day 1 and cycle 4 day 1. Peripheral blood was collected in 8 mL Vacutainer Cell Preparation Tubes, from which PBMCs were isolated by centrifugation and then cryopreserved.

Sequences were derived from peripheral blood mononuclear cells (PBMCs), sampled before the fourth cycle of nivolumab. Recombination connected TRBV19 to TRBJ1-1; TRBD1 matches 7 bases in the middle. The origin of this receptor is a human donor with classical Hodgkin lymphoma. This receptor has the CDR3 CASAPLTGLDTEAFF. The DNA sequence reads TGTGCCAGTGCCCCCCTGACAGGGTTAGACACTGAAGCTTTCTTT. Reference TRBV19 and TRBJ1-1 proteins supply the regions before and after the CDR3; the full variable domain is: DGGITQSPKYLFRKEGQNVTLSCEQNLNHDAMYWYRQDPGQGLRLIYYSQIVNDFQKGDIAEGYSVSREKKESFPLTVTSAQKNPTAFYLCASAPLTGLDTEAFFGQGTRLTVV.